The rows below give T cell receptor beta chains drawn from one sample of a study of blood T cell repertoires in COVID-19. Method: immunoSEQ multiplex PCR; TCRdb's copy keeps in-frame clones and lacks some. The data hold some 190,000 clones, with approximately 80% observed a single time. The sample comprised PBMCs or T cells enriched from blood (not recorded which). The receptors shown here come from a man in his sixties who had been exposed to COVID-19. CDR3s include the opening cysteine and the closing phenylalanine or tryptophan. The order of the fields is clone size, D gene, J gene, V gene, CDR3 DNA, CDR3 protein. A D gene is named only where the DNA matches it firmly. Size is omitted from some rows. Given values are once, few, many or a class for expanded clones.

size: -; D: -; J: TRBJ1-1; V: TRBV6-4; DNA: TGTGCCAGCAGTGTAGAGGCGAACACTGAAGCTTTCTTT; CDR3: CASSVEANTEAFF
size: once; D: -; J: TRBJ2-7; V: TRBV5-1; DNA: TGCGCCAGCAGCCCGGGACTTCTTCCAAGCTCCTACGAGCAGTACTTC; CDR3: CASSPGLLPSSYEQYF
size: -; D: -; J: TRBJ2-2; V: TRBV7-2; DNA: TGTGCCAGCAGCTTAGGGGATAGACAGGCCTTACCTAACACCGGGGAGCTGTTTTTT; CDR3: CASSLGDRQALPNTGELFF
size: -; D: -; J: TRBJ1-2; V: TRBV28; DNA: TGTGCCAGCAGTTTGAAGGAGTACTATGGCTACACCTTC; CDR3: CASSLKEYYGYTF
size: -; D: -; J: TRBJ1-2; V: TRBV27; DNA: TGTGCCAGCAGTTTATCGGCCTTAACCTATGGCTACACCTTC; CDR3: CASSLSALTYGYTF
size: -; D: -; J: TRBJ1-1; V: TRBV6-5; DNA: TGTGCCAGCAGTTTGCACAGGGCAGAAGCTTTCTTT; CDR3: CASSLHRAEAFF
size: few; D: TRBD1; J: TRBJ1-1; V: TRBV29-1; DNA: TGCAGCGTCGACAGGGGTATGGGCACTGAAGCTTTCTTT; CDR3: CSVDRGMGTEAFF
size: -; D: -; J: TRBJ2-4; V: TRBV10-3; DNA: TGTGCCATCAGTGACCAGGCGGCCAAAAACATTCAGTACTTC; CDR3: CAISDQAAKNIQYF
size: -; D: TRBD2; J: TRBJ2-1; V: TRBV5-1; DNA: TGCGCCAGCAGCCCGGGGGGGGCGCGGGATGAGCAGTTCTTC; CDR3: CASSPGGARDEQFF
size: -; D: TRBD1; J: TRBJ2-4; V: TRBV28; DNA: TGTGCCAGCAGCCGACAGGGCCTAGCCAAAAACATTCAGTACTTC; CDR3: CASSRQGLAKNIQYF
size: -; D: -; J: TRBJ1-2; V: TRBV12-3/TRBV12-4; DNA: TGTGCCAGCAGTTTCAAAGACAGTTATGGCTACACCTTC; CDR3: CASSFKDSYGYTF
size: -; D: TRBD1; J: TRBJ1-3; V: TRBV5-1; DNA: TGCGCCAGCCGTCCGGGTGCGGGACAGTGGACCTCTGGAAACACCATATATTTT; CDR3: CASRPGAGQWTSGNTIYF
size: -; D: TRBD2; J: TRBJ2-3; V: TRBV19; DNA: TGTGCCAGTAGTATGGTCCGGGAGGAGTCCCAGTACCCTATCACAGATACGCAGTATTTT; CDR3: CASSMVREESQYPITDTQYF
size: -; D: TRBD1; J: TRBJ1-2; V: TRBV5-1; DNA: TGCGCCAGCAGCTTGGGCGGACAGGGGGAAAGGGGCTATGGCTACACCTTC; CDR3: CASSLGGQGERGYGYTF
size: -; D: -; J: TRBJ2-7; V: TRBV7-8; DNA: TGTGCCAGCAGCCCTCTCCGCGAGCAGTACTTC; CDR3: CASSPLREQYF
size: -; D: -; J: TRBJ2-5; V: TRBV1; DNA: TGCACCAGCAGCCATAAGGGGTGGGAGACCCAGTACTTC; CDR3: CTSSHKGWETQYF
size: -; D: -; J: TRBJ1-2; V: TRBV19; DNA: TGTGCCACTACATCCGGGGGGCCGGGGACAAACTATGGCTACACCTTC; CDR3: CATTSGGPGTNYGYTF
size: -; D: -; J: TRBJ1-4; V: TRBV30; DNA: TGTGCCTGGATGAGACCGCCCGAGGTTGAAAAACTGTTTTTT; CDR3: CAWMRPPEVEKLFF
size: -; D: TRBD2; J: TRBJ2-7; V: TRBV7-2; DNA: TGTGCCAGCAGCTCGACTAGCGGAGGGAACTACGAGCAGTACTTC; CDR3: CASSSTSGGNYEQYF
size: -; D: TRBD1; J: TRBJ1-4; V: TRBV28; DNA: TGTGCCAGCAGTCCCCCGGGACAGGGGAAAAAACTGTTTTTT; CDR3: CASSPPGQGKKLFF